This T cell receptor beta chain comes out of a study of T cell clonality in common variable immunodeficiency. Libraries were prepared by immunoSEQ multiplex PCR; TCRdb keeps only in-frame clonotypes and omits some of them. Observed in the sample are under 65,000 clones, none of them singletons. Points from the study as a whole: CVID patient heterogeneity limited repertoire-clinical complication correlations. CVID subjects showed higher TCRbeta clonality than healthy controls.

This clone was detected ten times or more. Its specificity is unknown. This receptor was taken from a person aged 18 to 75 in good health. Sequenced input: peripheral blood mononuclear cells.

The CDR3 spells CATSSTMTQETQYF. The CDR3 bases that were read are TGTGCCACCAGCAGCACTATGACCCAAGAGACG. This chain uses TRBV15 with TRBJ2-3; the D is unclear. The read falls 3 residues short of the CDR3 end, and the missing part is taken from the germline J gene. In germline, CDR1 is LNHNV, CDR2 YYDKDF (reference sequence). The CDR3 is 14 amino acids. Full variable domain (rest looked up from reference TRBV15 and TRBJ2-3): DAMVIQNPRYQVTQFGKPVTLSCSQTLNHNVMYWYQQKSSQAPKLLFHYYDKDFNNEADTPDNFQSRRPNTSFCFLDIRSPGLGDTAMYLCATSSTMTQETQYFGPGTRLTVL.